This TCR beta chain was identified in a study of control samples from healthy donors and cancer patients. V was cut by 0 bases and J by 3 bases, with 6 bases left in between. The germline V gene has CDR1 SEHNR and CDR2 FQNEAQ (reference sequence). The length of the CDR3 is 13 residues. Assay used: immunoSEQ multiplex PCR; TCRdb lists only in-frame clones, some missing. Found here are 100,000 to 150,000 clones, approximately 92% of them singletons; the top ten hold 0.55% to 0.6%. To note about this clone: Different DNA sequences within this sample yield the same CDR3.

J is TRBJ2-7 and V is TRBV7-9; D is perhaps TRBD1 or TRBD2 (5 bases each). The sequence derives from a man of 80 years or more with head and neck cancer. The source material was PBMCs. The CDR3 nucleotides read TGTGCCAGCAGCTTAGCTGGGGGCTACGAGCAGTACTTC. Translation: CASSLAGGYEQYF.